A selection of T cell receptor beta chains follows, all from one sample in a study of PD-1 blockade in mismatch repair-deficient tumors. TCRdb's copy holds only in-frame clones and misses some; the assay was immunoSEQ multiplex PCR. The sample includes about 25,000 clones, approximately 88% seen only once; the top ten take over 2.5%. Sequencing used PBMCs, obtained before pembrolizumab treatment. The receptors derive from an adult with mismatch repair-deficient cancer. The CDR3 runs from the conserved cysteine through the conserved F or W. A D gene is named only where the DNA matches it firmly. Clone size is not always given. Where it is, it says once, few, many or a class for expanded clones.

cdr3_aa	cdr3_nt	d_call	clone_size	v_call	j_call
CASSWTGMVQETQYF	TGTGCCAGCAGTTGGACAGGGATGGTACAAGAGACCCAGTACTTC	TRBD1	NA	TRBV2	TRBJ2-5
CASTMDSLITEAFF	TGCGCCAGCACCATGGACAGCCTAATCACTGAAGCTTTCTTT	NA	NA	TRBV5-1	TRBJ1-1
CASRTGGGTDTQYF	TGTGCCAGCAGGACGGGGGGAGGCACAGATACGCAGTATTTT	TRBD2	NA	TRBV2	TRBJ2-3
CASRKTGFNEQFF	TGTGCCAGCAGGAAGACAGGGTTTAATGAGCAGTTCTTC	TRBD1	NA	TRBV6-5	TRBJ2-1
CASGGLLGEQYF	TGTGCCAGCGGCGGCCTTCTTGGCGAGCAGTACTTC	NA	NA	TRBV27	TRBJ2-7
CASSLGMGQSYGYTF	TGTGCCAGCAGCTTAGGTATGGGACAGAGCTATGGCTACACCTTC	TRBD1	NA	TRBV7-9	TRBJ1-2
CASSRGGNSYEQYF	TGTGCCAGCAGTAGGGGGGGAAACAGTTACGAGCAGTACTTC	NA	NA	TRBV28	TRBJ2-7
CASSPIGLAGQETQYF	TGCGCCAGCAGCCCAATAGGGCTAGCGGGGCAAGAGACCCAGTACTTC	TRBD2	NA	TRBV5-1	TRBJ2-5
CASSTSTGYSNQPQHF	TGTGCCAGTAGTACTTCGACAGGGTATAGCAATCAGCCCCAGCATTTT	TRBD1	NA	TRBV19	TRBJ1-5
CASSPPTRAGLGEKLFF	TGTGCCAGCTCACCACCAACTAGGGCCGGGCTTGGTGAAAAACTGTTTTTT	NA	NA	TRBV18	TRBJ1-4
CASSAKMGLAYEQYF	TGTGCCAGCAGTGCCAAAATGGGACTAGCCTACGAGCAGTACTTC	TRBD2	NA	TRBV2	TRBJ2-7
CASSLGQGREQYF	TGTGCCAGCAGCTTGGGACAGGGGCGAGAGCAGTACTTC	TRBD1	NA	TRBV11-3	TRBJ2-7
CASSLSIAGGGGYGYTF	TGTGCCAGCAGTTTATCGATTGCGGGAGGGGGAGGCTATGGCTACACCTTC	NA	NA	TRBV27	TRBJ1-2
CAIRPGGANTGELFF	TGTGCCATCAGGCCTGGCGGAGCGAACACCGGGGAGCTGTTTTTT	NA	NA	TRBV10-3	TRBJ2-2
CASSTLAGVYEQYF	TGTGCCAGCAGCACCCTAGCGGGAGTGTACGAGCAGTACTTC	TRBD2	few	TRBV28	TRBJ2-7
CASSLGTGDQPQHF	TGTGCCAGCAGCTTAGGGACGGGGGATCAGCCCCAGCATTTT	NA	NA	TRBV7-6	TRBJ1-5
CASSSAPGERETQYF	TGTGCCAGCAGTTCCGCCCCGGGGGAGAGAGAGACCCAGTACTTC	NA	NA	TRBV27	TRBJ2-5
CASSRGYSGANVLTF	TGTGCCAGTAGCCGAGGGTACTCTGGGGCCAACGTCCTGACTTTC	NA	few	TRBV19	TRBJ2-6
CASSLEGVFYGYTF	TGTGCCAGCAGCTTGGAGGGGGTGTTCTATGGCTACACCTTC	NA	NA	TRBV5-6	TRBJ1-2
CASSSGNANTGELFF	TGCGCCAGCAGCTCGGGAAACGCGAACACCGGGGAGCTGTTTTTT	NA	NA	TRBV5-1	TRBJ2-2
CASRRQTSGNTIYF	TGTGCCAGCAGAAGACAGACCTCTGGAAACACCATATATTTT	NA	NA	TRBV2	TRBJ1-3
CASSLAGDDTEAFF	TGTGCCAGCAGCTTGGCAGGGGATGACACTGAAGCTTTCTTT	NA	NA	TRBV5-4	TRBJ1-1
CASSDTGGPSDNEQFF	TGTGCCAGCAGTGATACGGGAGGGCCGTCGGACAATGAGCAGTTCTTC	TRBD2	once	TRBV6-4	TRBJ2-1
CASSMGLAGWYEQYF	TGTGCCAGTAGTATGGGACTAGCGGGATGGTACGAGCAGTACTTC	TRBD2	NA	TRBV19	TRBJ2-7
CASSSRFQVGGSNQPQHF	TGTGCCAGCAGCTCTCGATTTCAGGTTGGTGGTAGCAATCAGCCCCAGCATTTT	NA	NA	TRBV16	TRBJ1-5
CASRGRRGAYEQYF	TGTGCCAGCAGGGGAAGGAGGGGCGCCTACGAGCAGTACTTC	NA	NA	TRBV5-8	TRBJ2-7
CASSLSGLRGETQYF	TGTGCCAGCAGTTTATCCGGGCTCAGGGGGGAGACCCAGTACTTC	TRBD1	NA	TRBV27	TRBJ2-5
CASRKGGGENEQYF	TGTGCCAGCAGAAAAGGGGGGGGTGAAAACGAGCAGTACTTC	NA	few	TRBV7-6	TRBJ2-7
CASSFARGPPLHF	TGTGCCAGCAGCTTTGCCAGGGGCCCACCCCTCCACTTT	NA	once	TRBV5-6	TRBJ1-6
CASRQGGSGNTIYF	TGTGCCAGCAGACAGGGAGGGAGTGGAAACACCATATATTTT	NA	NA	TRBV2	TRBJ1-3
CAISESDQGTYEQYF	TGTGCCATCAGTGAGTCGGATCAGGGGACCTACGAGCAGTACTTC	NA	NA	TRBV10-3	TRBJ2-7
CASSLGTLTDTQYF	TGTGCCAGCAGCTTAGGGACTCTAACAGATACGCAGTATTTT	NA	NA	TRBV7-2	TRBJ2-3
CASSSPGATNEKLFF	TGTGCCAGCAGCTCCCCGGGGGCAACTAATGAAAAACTGTTTTTT	NA	NA	TRBV28	TRBJ1-4
CASSFYPGQVQYF	TGTGCCAGCAGTTTCTATCCGGGACAGGTTCAGTACTTC	TRBD1	once	TRBV27	TRBJ2-4
CASSQAPLSEQYF	TGTGCCAGCAGCCAAGCCCCCTTGAGCGAGCAGTACTTC	NA	NA	TRBV14	TRBJ2-7
CSVEGDSNTEAFF	TGCAGCGTTGAGGGGGACTCTAACACTGAAGCTTTCTTT	NA	NA	TRBV29-1	TRBJ1-1